This TCR beta chain emerged from a study of blood T cells in healthy people across ages. It was with a sample-barcoded 5' primer and a J-beta primer mix that a second PCR of roughly 7 to 12 cycles was run. TCRdb ran MiXCR on the 5' RACE reads and lists one entry per CDR3 protein. Of 1.5 million to 2 million distinct CDR3 sequences in the sample, 28% are singletons; the top ten hold roughly 8%. The source is a woman in her 30s in good health. What was sequenced was blood.

The CDR3 DNA is TGTGCCAGCAGTCCCGGAGGGCGGGGGGCTTACAATGAGCAGTTCTTC. It codes for CASSPGGRGAYNEQFF. This chain links TRBV28 with TRBJ2-1, with 8 bases matching TRBD2. V lost 5 bases to trimming and J lost 4 bases; unmatched junction nucleotides: 10. In germline, CDR1 is MDHEN, CDR2 SYDVKM. CDR3 length equals 16 residues.